This is a list of T cell receptor beta chains from one sample in a study of blood T cell repertoires in COVID-19. The data were produced by immunoSEQ multiplex PCR, yet TCRdb's version contains in-frame clones alone and is incomplete. The sample contains roughly 55,000 clones, roughly 80% of which appear only once. The sequenced material came from peripheral blood. The origin of the receptors is a woman between 55 and 75 years old with acute or convalescent COVID-19. CDR3s include the opening cysteine and the closing phenylalanine or tryptophan. A D gene is named only where the DNA matches it firmly. Not every row has a clone size; where given, it reads once, few, many or a size class.

j_gene	d_gene	abundance	v_gene	CDR3nt	CDR3aa
TRBJ2-1	-	-	TRBV11-2	TGTGCCAGCAGCTTAGCTAGACGGGACGCGGGAGAGCAGTTCTTC	CASSLARRDAGEQFF
TRBJ1-2	-	-	TRBV5-1	TGCGCCAGCAGCATCCAACAGGGCGGCTACACCTTC	CASSIQQGGYTF
TRBJ2-1	TRBD2	-	TRBV4-2	TGTGCCAGCAGCCAAGAAACTAGCGGGAGACTCGATATTGAGCAGTTCTTC	CASSQETSGRLDIEQFF
TRBJ1-2	TRBD1	-	TRBV29-1	TGCAGCGTTGGACAGGGCTCGAAGTATGGCTACACCTTC	CSVGQGSKYGYTF
TRBJ1-1	-	-	TRBV19	TGTGCCAGTAGTCTCTCGAACAGGTTGAACACTGAAGCTTTCTTT	CASSLSNRLNTEAFF
TRBJ1-1	TRBD1	-	TRBV2	TGTGCCAGCAATTCGGACAGGGAATTGAACACTGAAGCTTTCTTT	CASNSDRELNTEAFF
TRBJ2-7	TRBD1	-	TRBV6-1	TGTGCCAGCAGTGACCGCCGGGACAGGGGGACGTACGAGCAGTACTTC	CASSDRRDRGTYEQYF
TRBJ2-5	-	-	TRBV5-1	TGCGCCAGCAGCTTGTCTCCGGCGGGGGCTCAAGAGACCCAGTACTTC	CASSLSPAGAQETQYF
TRBJ2-7	TRBD1	-	TRBV11-3	TGTGCCAGCAGCCCTGGGACAGGGAACTACGAGCAGTACTTC	CASSPGTGNYEQYF
TRBJ1-5	TRBD1	-	TRBV19	TGTGCCAGTGGAGGGACAGCCAATCAGCCCCAGCATTTT	CASGGTANQPQHF
TRBJ2-7	-	-	TRBV18	TGTGCCAGCTCAGAGGACAGAGTCCCCACCTACGAGCAGTACTTC	CASSEDRVPTYEQYF
TRBJ2-2	-	-	TRBV7-3	TGTGCCAGCAGCCCTGAGACTATGAACACCGGGGAGCTGTTTTTT	CASSPETMNTGELFF
TRBJ1-1	TRBD1	-	TRBV6-5	TGTGCCAGCAGCCCGACAGGGAGAGGTACTGAAGCTTTCTTT	CASSPTGRGTEAFF
TRBJ1-1	TRBD1	few	TRBV19	TGTGCCAGTAGTATAGCAGGGGGCATGAACACTGAAGCTTTCTTT	CASSIAGGMNTEAFF
TRBJ1-5	-	-	TRBV15	TGTGCCACCAGCATTATAACGGGATCCCAGCATTTT	CATSIITGSQHF
TRBJ2-3	-	-	TRBV24-1	TGTGCCACCAGTGAAGTCCCCGGGTTTAGCACAGATACGCAGTATTTT	CATSEVPGFSTDTQYF
TRBJ1-5	TRBD1	-	TRBV10-3	TGTGCCACGGCGGCGGGACAGGGGACCTATAGCAATCAGCCCCAGCATTTT	CATAAGQGTYSNQPQHF
TRBJ2-2	TRBD1	-	TRBV24-1	TGTGCCACAACCGGGACAGGACACACCGGGGAGCTGTTTTTT	CATTGTGHTGELFF
TRBJ2-3	-	-	TRBV30	TGTGCCTGGAGTGTACTTGCGGGACGAGATACGCAGTATTTT	CAWSVLAGRDTQYF
TRBJ2-6	-	once	TRBV19	TGTGCCAGCCGCCCTACGGGTCGCGGCGTTGGCTCTGGGGCCAACGTCCTGACTTTC	CASRPTGRGVGSGANVLTF
TRBJ1-6	TRBD1	-	TRBV7-6	TGTGCCAGCAGCCTCAAGACAGGGAACGGATCACCCCTCCACTTT	CASSLKTGNGSPLHF
TRBJ1-4	TRBD1	-	TRBV7-9	TGTGCCAGCAGTTTGGGGGGATTGACAGGGGACGGTGAAAAACTGTTTTTT	CASSLGGLTGDGEKLFF
TRBJ2-3	TRBD2	-	TRBV7-2	TGTGCCAGCAGCTATCAGGTCCTAGCGGGGGCACATACGCAGTATTTT	CASSYQVLAGAHTQYF
TRBJ1-6	TRBD1	once	TRBV7-9	TGTGCCAGCAGTTTTAGGGGGCTGGGAGATTCACCCCTCCACTTT	CASSFRGLGDSPLHF
TRBJ1-5	-	-	TRBV7-2	TGTGCCAGCAGCTTGAGGCAGGGAAGCCAGCCCCAGCATTTT	CASSLRQGSQPQHF
TRBJ1-4	TRBD1	-	TRBV30	TGTGCCTGGAGTGTAGGGGGGACAGGGGTCGAAAAACTGTTTTTT	CAWSVGGTGVEKLFF